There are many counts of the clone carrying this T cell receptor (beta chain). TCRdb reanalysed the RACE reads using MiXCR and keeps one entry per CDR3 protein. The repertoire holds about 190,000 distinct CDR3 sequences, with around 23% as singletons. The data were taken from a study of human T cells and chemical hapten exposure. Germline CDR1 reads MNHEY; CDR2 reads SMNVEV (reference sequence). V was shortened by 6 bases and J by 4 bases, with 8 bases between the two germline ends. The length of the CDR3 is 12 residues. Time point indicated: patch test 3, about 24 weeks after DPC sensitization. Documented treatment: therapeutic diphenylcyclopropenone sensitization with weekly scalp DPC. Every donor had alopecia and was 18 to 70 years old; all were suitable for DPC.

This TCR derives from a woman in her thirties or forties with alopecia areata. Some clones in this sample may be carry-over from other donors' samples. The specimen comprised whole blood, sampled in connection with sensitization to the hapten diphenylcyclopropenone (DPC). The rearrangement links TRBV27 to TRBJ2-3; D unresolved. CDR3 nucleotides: TGTGCCAGCAGCTCCCCCCCAGATACGCAGTATTTT. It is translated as CASSSPPDTQYF.